Listed here is a single T cell receptor beta chain. Participants, patients aged 18 to 65, had newly diagnosed hyperthyroidism with a duration under 2 months. Patients were excluded for uncontrolled infection, other autoimmune disease, pregnancy or lactation. Diagnostic decisions used clinical symptoms, serum thyroxine and TRAb, thyroid ultrasound and orbital computed tomography. The sample of blood was obtained at first hyperthyroidism diagnosis (before any ophthalmopathy symptoms). TCR beta CDR3 sequences were amplified from RNA transcripts. Initially, a first-round RT-PCR of the TCR CDR3 employed the HTBI primer set. TCRdb itself ran the multiplex PCR reads through MiXCR, one entry per CDR3 protein. The data hold nearly 600,000 distinct CDR3 sequences, with around 14% observed a single time. The CDR3 covers 16 residues. V trimming: 3 bases; J trimming: 4 bases; junction bases outside the gene matches: 8. Germline V gene sequence: CDR1 LGHDT, CDR2 YNNKEL (reference sequence).

This sample was taken from a study of T cells in Graves' hyperthyroidism and ophthalmopathy. The sequenced sample was blood. V is TRBV3-1 and J is TRBJ2-3; 9 bases map to TRBD2. This TCR derives from a woman under 40 with Graves' hyperthyroidism that later progressed to Graves' ophthalmopathy. The CDR3 DNA sequence: TGTGCCAGCAGCCAGGAAGCGGGAGGCGTCGCAGATACGCAGTATTTT. Translation gives CASSQEAGGVADTQYF.